In this sample, the clone carrying this T cell receptor beta chain turned up many times. Antigen: not known. Certain patients, namely those with other autoimmune diseases, uncontrolled infections, pregnancy or lactation, were excluded. Clinical symptoms, serum thyroxine, TRAb, thyroid ultrasound and orbital computed tomography determined diagnosis. The source of the sample is a study of Graves' ophthalmopathy and Graves' hyperthyroidism. General observations from the study: A 13-signature model separated ophthalmopathy from stable hyperthyroidism, 85% to 90% sensitivity, around 78% specificity.

RNA transcripts served as template for amplifying TCR beta CDR3 sequences. First-round RT-PCR employed HTBI primers, with a second-round multiplex PCR after it. TCRdb reprocessed the multiplex PCR reads with MiXCR, giving one entry per CDR3 protein. The table has about half a million distinct CDR3 sequences, around an eighth seen once. The germline V gene has CDR1 DFQATT and CDR2 SNEGSKA (reference sequence). There are 19 residues in the CDR3. The V end was cut by 0 bases, the J end by 4 bases, with 27 bases between. Sequencing was carried out using blood. The clonotype comes from a woman aged 25 to 45 with Graves' ophthalmopathy. The chain carries TRBV20-1 and TRBJ1-2, with D possibly being TRBD1 (6 bases). For the CDR3, the DNA is TGCAGTGCTAGAGAACCTATAACCCGGACAGCAAGGATACCCTATGGCTACACCTTC. Translating it yields CSAREPITRTARIPYGYTF.